This is a list of T cell receptor beta chains from one sample in a study of STAT5B mutations in CD4+ large granular lymphocyte leukemia. Libraries were prepared by immunoSEQ multiplex PCR; TCRdb keeps only in-frame clonotypes and omits some of them. This sample has about 26,000 clones, with roughly 79% found just once. The sequenced sample was CD4+ T cells from blood buffy coats. The source is a human donor in good health. The CDR3 runs from the conserved cysteine through the conserved F or W. Each record gives: clone size, J gene, D gene, V gene, CDR3 protein, CDR3 DNA. A D gene is named only where the DNA matches it firmly. Clone size is given for some rows only: seen once, a few or many times, or a class if the clone is expanded.

clone size: few; J gene: TRBJ1-1; D gene: .; V gene: TRBV9; CDR3 protein: CASSPPDSTYTEAFF; CDR3 DNA: TGTGCCAGCAGCCCCCCCGACAGTACCTACACTGAAGCTTTCTTT
clone size: once; J gene: TRBJ2-3; D gene: .; V gene: TRBV4-2; CDR3 protein: CASRPPGPKGLDTQYF; CDR3 DNA: TGTGCCAGCAGACCCCCGGGACCCAAGGGATTGGATACGCAGTATTTT
clone size: .; J gene: TRBJ2-2; D gene: .; V gene: TRBV28; CDR3 protein: CGLGTNTGELFF; CDR3 DNA: TGTGGTTTGGGAACGAACACCGGGGAGCTGTTTTTT
clone size: .; J gene: TRBJ1-4; D gene: .; V gene: TRBV7-2; CDR3 protein: CASSPGGRGWEKLFF; CDR3 DNA: TGTGCCAGCAGCCCCGGCGGGAGAGGGTGGGAAAAACTGTTTTTT
clone size: few; J gene: TRBJ1-4; D gene: .; V gene: TRBV10-3; CDR3 protein: CAISESRDREKLFF; CDR3 DNA: TGTGCCATCAGTGAGTCTCGGGACCGGGAAAAACTGTTTTTT
clone size: .; J gene: TRBJ1-1; D gene: TRBD1; V gene: TRBV25-1; CDR3 protein: CATRSTGYTEAFF; CDR3 DNA: TGTGCCACCAGATCGACAGGGTACACTGAAGCTTTCTTT
clone size: .; J gene: TRBJ1-4; D gene: .; V gene: TRBV28; CDR3 protein: CASSLTDEKLFF; CDR3 DNA: TGTGCCAGCAGTTTAACTGATGAAAAACTGTTTTTT
clone size: few; J gene: TRBJ1-5; D gene: .; V gene: TRBV4-2; CDR3 protein: CASSQGLRPQHF; CDR3 DNA: TGTGCCAGCAGCCAGGGTCTCCGGCCCCAGCATTTT
clone size: .; J gene: TRBJ2-5; D gene: .; V gene: TRBV12-5; CDR3 protein: CASGLVLDRQRGGTQYF; CDR3 DNA: TGTGCTAGTGGTTTGGTACTGGACAGACAAAGGGGTGGGACCCAGTACTTC
clone size: .; J gene: TRBJ2-3; D gene: .; V gene: TRBV7-6; CDR3 protein: CASSLRLAPDTQYF; CDR3 DNA: TGTGCCAGCAGCTTAAGGTTAGCCCCAGATACGCAGTATTTT
clone size: .; J gene: TRBJ2-6; D gene: .; V gene: TRBV6-5; CDR3 protein: CASSYGTGANVLTF; CDR3 DNA: TGTGCCAGCAGTTACGGGACTGGGGCCAACGTCCTGACTTTC
clone size: .; J gene: TRBJ1-5; D gene: TRBD1; V gene: TRBV4-1; CDR3 protein: CASSQSTGGNQPQHF; CDR3 DNA: TGCGCCAGCAGCCAATCAACAGGGGGCAATCAGCCCCAGCATTTT
clone size: few; J gene: TRBJ1-1; D gene: .; V gene: TRBV28; CDR3 protein: CASTQGSFTEAFF; CDR3 DNA: TGTGCCAGCACCCAAGGGTCTTTCACTGAAGCTTTCTTT
clone size: once; J gene: TRBJ2-7; D gene: TRBD1; V gene: TRBV30; CDR3 protein: CAWSVQDRVFYEQYF; CDR3 DNA: TGTGCCTGGAGTGTACAGGACAGGGTTTTCTACGAGCAGTACTTC
clone size: .; J gene: TRBJ2-2; D gene: TRBD2; V gene: TRBV18; CDR3 protein: CASSPGLASTGELFF; CDR3 DNA: TGTGCCAGCTCGCCAGGACTAGCGAGCACCGGGGAGCTGTTTTTT
clone size: .; J gene: TRBJ2-2; D gene: .; V gene: TRBV5-1; CDR3 protein: CASSLNRGNTGELFF; CDR3 DNA: TGCGCCAGCAGCTTGAATAGGGGGAACACCGGGGAGCTGTTTTTT
clone size: .; J gene: TRBJ1-1; D gene: .; V gene: TRBV19; CDR3 protein: CASSITPTGVGTEAFF; CDR3 DNA: TGTGCCAGTAGTATAACCCCGACAGGTGTAGGCACTGAAGCTTTCTTT
clone size: .; J gene: TRBJ2-2; D gene: TRBD2; V gene: TRBV2; CDR3 protein: CASSDLGTSGVLGNTGELFF; CDR3 DNA: TGTGCCAGCAGTGATTTGGGGACTAGCGGGGTGTTGGGGAACACCGGGGAGCTGTTTTTT
clone size: .; J gene: TRBJ1-2; D gene: .; V gene: TRBV5-1; CDR3 protein: CASSLVGNYGYTF; CDR3 DNA: TGCGCCAGCAGCTTGGTAGGGAACTATGGCTACACCTTC
clone size: .; J gene: TRBJ1-2; D gene: .; V gene: TRBV7-9; CDR3 protein: CASSFTGTWSDYTF; CDR3 DNA: TGTGCCAGCAGCTTCACCGGGACATGGTCGGACTACACCTTC
clone size: .; J gene: TRBJ1-2; D gene: TRBD1; V gene: TRBV29-1; CDR3 protein: CSVDRGQYYGYTF; CDR3 DNA: TGCAGCGTTGATAGGGGGCAGTACTATGGCTACACCTTC
clone size: .; J gene: TRBJ2-7; D gene: .; V gene: TRBV5-6; CDR3 protein: CASSFGYEQYF; CDR3 DNA: TGTGCCAGCAGCTTTGGGTACGAGCAGTACTTC